The present T cell receptor beta chain was sequenced within a study of shared clonotypes between healthy human individuals. The assay was immunoSEQ multiplex PCR, and TCRdb's table has in-frame clones only and misses some. Of 2 million to 2.5 million clones listed, 80% to 95% were seen once; the top ten hold about 0.39%. Germline V lookup: CDR1 MDHEN, CDR2 SYDVKM. V trimming: 3 bases; J trimming: 3 bases; junction bases outside the gene matches: 10. CDR3 length: 16 residues. This clonotype was sampled from a man younger than 35 in good health. Some clones in this sample may be carry-over from other donors' samples. The chain is built from TRBV28 and TRBJ1-1; 7 bases align to TRBD1. Input material: naive CD4+ T cells from PBMCs. Indicated subset: CD45RA+ positively selected. The CDR3 region is CASSFLGQARHTEAFF. In DNA, the CDR3 is TGTGCCAGCAGTTTCCTCGGACAGGCGAGGCACACTGAAGCTTTCTTT.